The 16 T cell receptor beta chains below were found in one sample sequenced in a study of CD8 T cells in Susac syndrome. Random hexamers were used to reverse transcribe about 0.45 to 1 ug of RNA. MiXCR was run by TCRdb on the immunoSEQ multiplex PCR reads, yielding one entry per CDR3 protein. The table lists under 95,000 distinct CDR3 sequences, about 94% of them singletons, with roughly 0.31% in the top ten. Sample: CD4+ T cells from PBMCs. These receptors came from a human donor with Susac syndrome.

V and J are TRBV20-1 and TRBJ2-5; TRBD1 matches 8 bases. The V and J ends lost 6 bases and 4 bases, in that order; junction bases with no gene match: 10. CDR3 length: 14 amino acids. Germline V CDR1 and CDR2: DFQATT, SNEGSKA (reference sequence). The CDR3 loop reads CSARDRITGETQYF. The CDR3 coding sequence is TGCAGTGCCCGGGACAGGATAACGGGAGAGACCCAGTACTTC.

The rearrangement uses TRBV12-3 or TRBV12-4 and TRBJ2-3, with D unclear. The CDR3 runs 13 residues. Trimming stripped 6 bases from V and 6 bases from J, with 13 bases between. CDR3 DNA: TGTGCCAGCAGCCTACAGATAGGCGATACGCAGTATTTT. This translates into CASSLQIGDTQYF.

The chain employs TRBV7-9 and TRBJ2-1; the match to TRBD2 covers 13 bases. The CDR3 loop spans 15 amino acids. Germline CDR1 and CDR2: SEHNR and FQNEAQ (reference sequence). V was pared by 5 bases and J by 5 bases, with 3 bases of the junction left unmatched. The CDR3 spells CASSIGTSGDNEQFF. CDR3 sequence (DNA): TGTGCCAGCAGCATCGGGACTAGCGGGGACAATGAGCAGTTCTTC.

The J gene is TRBJ2-5, the V gene TRBV4-3; D is undetermined. The germline CDR1 and CDR2 sequences are LGHNA and YSLEER. The V gene lost 0 bases and the J gene lost 5 bases, with 10 bases spanning the gap. This CDR3 has 14 amino acids. The CDR3, as DNA: TGCGCCAGCAGCCAAGAGCACCCTATGGAGACCCAGTACTTC. It codes for CASSQEHPMETQYF.

This chain uses TRBV4-3 with TRBJ1-5; maybe TRBD1 (5 bases). Germline V gene lookup returns CDR1 LGHNA and CDR2 YSLEER. The CDR3 has 15 amino acids. Trimming left V 0 bases short and J 2 bases short, with 8 bases between. The CDR3 reads CASSQEIQGNQPQHF. CDR3 bases: TGCGCCAGCAGCCAAGAAATACAGGGCAATCAGCCCCAGCATTTT.

The chain carries TRBV11-2 and TRBJ1-2, with 8 positions matching TRBD1. This CDR3 has 13 amino acids. From germline, CDR1 is SGHAT and CDR2 FQNNGV. With V trimmed by 5 bases and J by 5 bases, 4 bases remained unmatched. CDR3 DNA: TGTGCCAGCAGCCCGGGACAGGCGTATGGCTACACCTTC. Its translation: CASSPGQAYGYTF.

This clonotype appeared once. The gene calls are TRBV4-3 and TRBJ2-7; D is ambiguous. The ends were cut back, 5 bases at V and 2 bases at J, with 13 bases in the middle. Germline assignment: CDR1 LGHNA and CDR2 YSLEER. This CDR3 contains 14 residues. CDR3 sequence (DNA): TGCGCCAGCAGCACCCGCCTCGGGCCCTACGAGCAGTACTTC. It translates to CASSTRLGPYEQYF.

This chain links TRBV12-3 or TRBV12-4 with TRBJ2-3, with a tentative D call TRBD1 (5 bases). CDR3 size: 16 residues. Trimming cost V 6 bases and J 4 bases, with 20 bases left between them. The CDR3 protein is CASSRTTGQGADTQYF. As DNA, the CDR3 is TGTGCCAGCAGCCGGACGACCGGACAAGGTGCAGATACGCAGTATTTT.

This sequence joins TRBV13 and TRBJ2-3; D possibly corresponds to TRBD1 (6 bases). CDR3 length: 16 amino acids. Germline CDR1 and CDR2: PRHDT and FYEKMQ (reference sequence). The V end was cut by 6 bases, the J end by 5 bases, with 21 bases between. This CDR3 is CASSPDSRRSGDTQYF. DNA of the CDR3: TGTGCCAGCAGTCCGGACAGTCGAAGGAGTGGAGATACGCAGTATTTT.

The chain uses TRBV6-2 or TRBV6-3 and TRBJ2-5; no definite D call. From germline, CDR1 is MNHEY and CDR2 SVGEGT. The V end was cut by 5 bases, the J end by 2 bases, with 9 bases between. CDR3 length: 13 residues. CDR3: CASSGEPQETQYF. CDR3 nucleotides: TGTGCCAGCAGTGGAGAGCCTCAAGAGACCCAGTACTTC.

In its sample, this clonotype was seen once. One end of the junction does not line up with germline, which may come from a read error. The CDR3 nucleotides read TGTGCCAGCAGCTTAGTGAAGGGGAACCCCTTTGAAAACCTGTTTTTT. Its protein product is CASSLVKGNPFENLFF. The J gene is TRBJ1-4, the V gene TRBV11-2; tentative D call: TRBD1 (5 bases). The germline CDR1 and CDR2 sequences are SGHAT and FQNNGV. The CDR3 contains 16 residues.

This clonotype was seen a single time. This rearrangement joins TRBV30 to TRBJ1-5; 10 positions match TRBD1. The ends lost 7 bases at V and 2 bases at J; junction bases unmatched: 8. In germline, CDR1 is GTSNPN, CDR2 SVGIG (reference sequence). This CDR3 has 15 amino acids. In nucleotides, the CDR3 is TGTGCCTTCGGACAGGGGGATTGGGGCAATCAGCCCCAGCATTTT. As protein: CAFGQGDWGNQPQHF.

The gene calls are TRBV29-1 and TRBJ2-7; D unclear. The V end lost 5 bases, the J end lost 7 bases, and 18 bases lay between the germline ends. The CDR3 consists of 13 residues. The V gene's germline CDR1 is SQVTM and CDR2 ANQGSEA. In DNA, the CDR3 is TGCAGCGTTCGGCCCAACTCACTGGGGGAGCAGTACTTC. This translates into CSVRPNSLGEQYF.

V is TRBV3-1 and J is TRBJ2-5; weak D call: TRBD2 (6 bases). Deletions cut 5 bases from V and 0 bases from J, with 10 bases between. Germline V lookup: CDR1 LGHDT, CDR2 YNNKEL (reference sequence). This CDR3 spans 14 amino acids. The CDR3 nucleotides are TGTGCCAGCAGCGCTGGGACTCACCAAGAGACCCAGTACTTC. This sequence encodes CASSAGTHQETQYF.

The chain combines TRBV7-9 with TRBJ2-2, with 9 positions matching TRBD2. Germline CDR1 reads SEHNR; CDR2 reads FQNEAQ (reference sequence). This CDR3 is built from 16 residues. The junction had 7 bases not matched to a gene; V was cut back by 5 bases and J by 3 bases. CDR3 DNA: TGTGCCAGCAGCGTCGGGGGACTAGCCGACACCGGGGAGCTGTTTTTT. Its protein product is CASSVGGLADTGELFF.

The rearrangement uses TRBV7-8 and TRBJ2-5; TRBD1 matches at 10 bases. The CDR3 consists of 14 residues. Germline lookup yields CDR1 SGHVS and CDR2 FQNEAQ. Germline trimming cut 5 bases from V and 4 bases from J; bases unmatched to any gene: 4. The CDR3 sequence: CASSPTGGAETQYF. For the CDR3, the DNA is TGTGCCAGCAGCCCGACAGGGGGCGCAGAGACCCAGTACTTC. Together with reference TRBV7-8 and TRBJ2-5, the CDR3 gives the full variable domain: GAGVSQSPRYKVAKRGQDVALRCDPISGHVSLFWYQQALGQGPEFLTYFQNEAQLDKSGLPSDRFFAERPEGSVSTLKIQRTQQEDSAVYLCASSPTGGAETQYFGPGTRLLVL.